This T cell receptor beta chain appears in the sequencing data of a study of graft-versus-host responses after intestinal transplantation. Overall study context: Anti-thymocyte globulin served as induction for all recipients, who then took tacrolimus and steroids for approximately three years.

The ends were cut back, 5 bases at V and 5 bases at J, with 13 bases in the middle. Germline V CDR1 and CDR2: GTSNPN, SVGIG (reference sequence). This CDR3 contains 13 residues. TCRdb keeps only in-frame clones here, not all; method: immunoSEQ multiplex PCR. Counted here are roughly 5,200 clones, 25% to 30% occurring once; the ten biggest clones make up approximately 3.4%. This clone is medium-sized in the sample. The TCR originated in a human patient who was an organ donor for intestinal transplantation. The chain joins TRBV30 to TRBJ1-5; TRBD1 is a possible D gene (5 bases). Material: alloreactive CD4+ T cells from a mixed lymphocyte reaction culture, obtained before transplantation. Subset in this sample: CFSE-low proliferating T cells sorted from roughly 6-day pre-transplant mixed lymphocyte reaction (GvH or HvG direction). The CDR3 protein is CAWGYRGDQPQHF. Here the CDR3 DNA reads TGTGCCTGGGGTTATAGGGGTGATCAGCCCCAGCATTTT.